One T cell receptor (beta chain) is described in this entry. This clone came up a few times. Its antigen is currently not known. No much larger clone is present one base from it, and per-base qualities are unavailable. The trim is 1 base for V and 8 bases for J, with a gap of 11 bases between the germline ends. CDR3 length: 13 amino acids, cysteine to phenylalanine. Of the read, only the CDR3 DNA is kept; its 39 bases are in frame from base 1. Taken from the germline V gene, the CDR1 and CDR2 loops are LGHNA and YSLEER. The library was generated by the immunoSEQ multiplex PCR assay. For TCR sequencing, RNA was extracted from every sample and reverse transcribed into cDNA to serve as template. SuperScript III was used for first-strand cDNA synthesis, primed with a 2:1 mix of oligo-dT and random hexamers. A synthetic immune receptor repertoire was used to measure amplification bias, and any remaining bias was corrected computationally. Per the original workflow: Raw reads were preprocessed for error removal, and CDR3 was defined according to IMGT conventions as running from the conserved cysteine to phenylalanine. Clonality was calculated as 1 minus Shannon entropy normalized by log2 of the number of productive unique TCRs. Scalp TCRbeta sequences were cross-referenced with sorted blood CD4 and CD8 repertoires so that the CD4 or CD8 identity of scalp clones could be inferred. TCRdb stores this immuneACCESS table with in-frame sequences only. Part of the clones is absent; in the studies checked, under half of the shortfall reflects unresolved V genes, and no reason is known for the rest. The V and J calls and clone size were taken over from that table, and D and trimming were inferred from the DNA. The sample records some 150,000 clones, more than 45% of which are singletons. Approximately 19% of the sample comes from the top ten.

The sample's time point label, in plain terms: baseline before oral tofacitinib. Peripheral blood and lesional scalp punch biopsies were obtained from patients with alopecia areata. PBMCs were isolated by density centrifugation and stained for CD3, CD4 and CD8, after which CD4+ and CD8+ T cells were sorted on a FACSAria. This specimen comes from a study of CD8+ T cells in alopecia areata listed by TCRdb under 2018. About the full investigation: Treated patients were enrolled in an open-label pilot trial of oral tofacitinib, 5 to 10 mg twice daily, for moderate-to-severe alopecia areata. Tofacitinib was administered for 6 to 18 months, and 6 months of follow-up off drug were then conducted to assess delayed response and recurrence. In both human patients and the C3H/HeJ mouse model, the study applied high-throughput TCRbeta sequencing to look at T cell clonal expansion in alopecia areata. Scalp tissue and sorted CD4+ and CD8+ peripheral blood T cells from patchy and totalis/universalis alopecia areata patients and from healthy controls were covered by human TCRbeta sequencing. Tofacitinib-treated patients had biopsies at baseline and at 4 and 24 weeks of treatment, with a later scalp biopsy in several patients. Scalp clonality was compared across normal scalp (n=4), patchy alopecia areata scalp (n=8), and alopecia totalis/universalis scalp (n=8). RNA came from the PAXgene miRNA kit for fixed scalp, the miRNeasy kit for PBMCs, and the RNeasy kit for mouse skin. TCRbeta CDR3 regions were amplified by immunoSEQ multiplex PCR with 35 Vbeta forward and 13 Jbeta reverse primers. Findings and caveats that apply to the study as a whole: Higher clonality and more expanded CD8+ clones were observed in lesional scalp than in normal scalp, particularly in alopecia totalis/universalis, a finding suggestive of antigenic drive. Unlike mouse skin, which is dominated by gammadelta T cells, normal human skin has resident alphabeta T cells that are also sequenced, and this complicates analysis of the scalp TCR repertoire. Compared with mice, TCR sequences shared between patients were less clear, possibly partly because of HLA diversity across the patient population.

The receptor comes from a human donor with alopecia areata. The chain uses TRBV4-3 and TRBJ1-2; the D gene identity is not certain. The sample consisted of CD8+ T cells sorted from blood, taken at week 0. The sequence in DNA is TGCGCCAGCAGCCAAGTTTTACTTGGGGGCTACACCTTC. The translation is CASSQVLLGGYTF.